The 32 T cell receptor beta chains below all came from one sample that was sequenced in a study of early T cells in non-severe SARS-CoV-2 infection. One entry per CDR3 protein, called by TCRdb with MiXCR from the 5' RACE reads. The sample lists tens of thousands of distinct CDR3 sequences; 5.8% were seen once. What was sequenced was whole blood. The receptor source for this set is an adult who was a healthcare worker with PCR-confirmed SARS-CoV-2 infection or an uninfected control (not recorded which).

CDR3 nucleotide sequence: TGCGCCAGCAGTGCGGACAGGGCACCCCAGGGGGACGAGCAGTACTTC. This codes for CASSADRAPQGDEQYF. This chain links TRBV10-2 with TRBJ2-7, with 8 bases aligning to TRBD1. This CDR3 is built from 16 residues. Germline V gene data show CDR1 as WSHSY and CDR2 as SAAADI. The V and J ends lost 4 bases and 5 bases, in that order; junction bases with no gene match: 13.

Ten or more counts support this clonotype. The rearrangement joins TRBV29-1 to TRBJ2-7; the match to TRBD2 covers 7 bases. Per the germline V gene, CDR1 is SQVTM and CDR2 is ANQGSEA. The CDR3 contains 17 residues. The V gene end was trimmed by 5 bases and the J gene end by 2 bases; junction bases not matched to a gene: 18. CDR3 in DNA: TGCAGCGTTATCGGGCGGGGGAACACTGTCCGAACCTACGAGCAGTACTTC. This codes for CSVIGRGNTVRTYEQYF.

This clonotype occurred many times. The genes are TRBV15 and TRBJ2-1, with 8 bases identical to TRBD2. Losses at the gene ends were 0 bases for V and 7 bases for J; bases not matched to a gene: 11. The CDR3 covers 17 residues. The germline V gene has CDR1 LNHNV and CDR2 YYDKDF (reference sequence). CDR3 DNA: TGTGCCACCAGCAGAGATCATACGGGGGGGCCGGTTAATGAGCAGTTCTTC. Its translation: CATSRDHTGGPVNEQFF.

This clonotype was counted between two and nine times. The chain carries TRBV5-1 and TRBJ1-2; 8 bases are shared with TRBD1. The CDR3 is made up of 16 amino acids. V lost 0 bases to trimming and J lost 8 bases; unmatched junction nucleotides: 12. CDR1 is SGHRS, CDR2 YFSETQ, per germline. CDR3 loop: CASSLEFGTGNPGYTF. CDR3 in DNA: TGCGCCAGCAGCTTGGAGTTTGGGACAGGCAATCCAGGCTACACCTTC.

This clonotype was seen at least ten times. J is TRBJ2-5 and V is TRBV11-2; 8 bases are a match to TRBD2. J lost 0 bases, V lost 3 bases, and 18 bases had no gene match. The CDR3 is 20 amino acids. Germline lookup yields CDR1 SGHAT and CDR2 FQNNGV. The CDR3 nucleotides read TGTGCCAGCAGCTTTCCTCAGACTCGGGAGGGCCCTGACCACCAAGAGACCCAGTACTTC. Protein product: CASSFPQTREGPDHQETQYF.

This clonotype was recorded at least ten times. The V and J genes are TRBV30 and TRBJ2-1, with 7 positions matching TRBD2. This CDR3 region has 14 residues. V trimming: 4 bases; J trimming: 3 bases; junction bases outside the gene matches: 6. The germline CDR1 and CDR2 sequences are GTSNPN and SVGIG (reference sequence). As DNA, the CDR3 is TGTGCCTGGATACTAGGCGGGAGCTACAATGAGCAGTTCTTC. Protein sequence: CAWILGGSYNEQFF.

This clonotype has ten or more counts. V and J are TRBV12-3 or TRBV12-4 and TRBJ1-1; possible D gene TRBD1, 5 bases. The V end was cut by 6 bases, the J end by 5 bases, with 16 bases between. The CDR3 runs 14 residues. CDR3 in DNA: TGTGCCAGCAGCGCCGGAGGGGCAGGGACTGAAGCTTTCTTT. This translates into CASSAGGAGTEAFF.

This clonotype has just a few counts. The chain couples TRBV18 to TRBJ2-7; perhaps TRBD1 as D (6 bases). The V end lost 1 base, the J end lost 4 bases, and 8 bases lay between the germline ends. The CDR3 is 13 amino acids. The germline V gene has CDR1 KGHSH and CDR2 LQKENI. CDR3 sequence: CASSPQGEYEQYF. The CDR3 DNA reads TGTGCCAGCTCACCACAGGGGGAATACGAGCAGTACTTC.

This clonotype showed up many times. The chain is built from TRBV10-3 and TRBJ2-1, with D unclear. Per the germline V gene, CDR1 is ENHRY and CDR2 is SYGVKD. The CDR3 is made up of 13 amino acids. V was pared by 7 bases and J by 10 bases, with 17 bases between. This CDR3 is CAIMVAPSGEQFF. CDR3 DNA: TGTGCCATCATGGTAGCCCCCTCAGGAGAGCAGTTCTTC.

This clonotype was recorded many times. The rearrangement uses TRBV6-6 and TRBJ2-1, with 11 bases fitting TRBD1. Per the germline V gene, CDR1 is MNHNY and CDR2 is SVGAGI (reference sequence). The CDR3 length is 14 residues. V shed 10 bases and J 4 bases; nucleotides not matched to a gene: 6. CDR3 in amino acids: CATGQGARYNEQFF. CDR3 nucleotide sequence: TGTGCCACCGGACAGGGGGCCCGATACAATGAGCAGTTCTTC.

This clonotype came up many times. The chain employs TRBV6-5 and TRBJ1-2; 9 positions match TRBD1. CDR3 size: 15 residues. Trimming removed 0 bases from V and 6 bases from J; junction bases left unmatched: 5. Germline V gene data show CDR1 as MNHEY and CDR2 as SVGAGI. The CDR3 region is CASSYSKGTGNGYTF. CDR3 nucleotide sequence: TGTGCCAGCAGTTACTCGAAAGGGACAGGGAATGGCTACACCTTC.

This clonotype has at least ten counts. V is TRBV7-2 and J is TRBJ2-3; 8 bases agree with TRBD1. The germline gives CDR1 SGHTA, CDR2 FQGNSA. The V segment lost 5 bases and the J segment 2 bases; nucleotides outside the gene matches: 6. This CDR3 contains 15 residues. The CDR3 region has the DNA TGTGCCAGCAGCCCGAGGACAGGGTACACAGATACGCAGTATTTT. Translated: CASSPRTGYTDTQYF.

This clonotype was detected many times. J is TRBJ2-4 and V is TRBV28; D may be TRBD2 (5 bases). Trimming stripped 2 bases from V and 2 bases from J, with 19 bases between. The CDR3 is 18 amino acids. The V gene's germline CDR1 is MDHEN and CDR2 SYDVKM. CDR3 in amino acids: CASSLGQFGRRSKNIQYF. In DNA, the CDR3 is TGTGCCAGCAGTTTAGGTCAGTTTGGGAGAAGGTCCAAAAACATTCAGTACTTC.

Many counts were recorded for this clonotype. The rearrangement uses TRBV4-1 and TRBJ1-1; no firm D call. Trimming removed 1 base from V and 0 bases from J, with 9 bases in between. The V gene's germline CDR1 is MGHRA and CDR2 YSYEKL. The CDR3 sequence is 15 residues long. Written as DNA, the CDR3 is TGCGCCAGCAGCCAAGTCGGGCAGATGAACACTGAAGCTTTCTTT. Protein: CASSQVGQMNTEAFF.

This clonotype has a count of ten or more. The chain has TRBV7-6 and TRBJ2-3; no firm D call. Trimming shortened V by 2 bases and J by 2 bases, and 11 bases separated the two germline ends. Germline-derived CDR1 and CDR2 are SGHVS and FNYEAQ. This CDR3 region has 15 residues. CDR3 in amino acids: CASSLIAADTDTQYF. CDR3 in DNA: TGTGCCAGCAGCTTAATCGCGGCCGACACAGATACGCAGTATTTT.

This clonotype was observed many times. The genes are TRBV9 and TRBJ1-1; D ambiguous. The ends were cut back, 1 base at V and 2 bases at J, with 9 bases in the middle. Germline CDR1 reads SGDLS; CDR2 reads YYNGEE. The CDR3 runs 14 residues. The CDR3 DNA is TGTGCCAGCAGCGTAAAGGCGTTAAACACTGAAGCTTTCTTT. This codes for CASSVKALNTEAFF.

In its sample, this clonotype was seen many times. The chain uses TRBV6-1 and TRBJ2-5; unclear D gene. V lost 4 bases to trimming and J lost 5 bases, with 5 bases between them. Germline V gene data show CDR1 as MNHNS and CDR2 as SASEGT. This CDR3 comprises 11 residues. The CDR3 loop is CASSVVETQYF. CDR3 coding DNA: TGTGCCAGCAGTGTTGTGGAGACCCAGTACTTC.

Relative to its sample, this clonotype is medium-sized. The CDR3 bases are TGTGCCAGTAGCGCCATACAGGGGGCTGGCTATGGCTACACCTTC. Amino acid sequence: CASSAIQGAGYGYTF. The chain has TRBV19 and TRBJ1-2, with TRBD1 matching 9 bases. There are 15 residues in the CDR3. V trimming: 6 bases; J trimming: 4 bases; junction bases outside the gene matches: 9. Germline V CDR1 and CDR2: LNHDA, SQIVND (reference sequence).

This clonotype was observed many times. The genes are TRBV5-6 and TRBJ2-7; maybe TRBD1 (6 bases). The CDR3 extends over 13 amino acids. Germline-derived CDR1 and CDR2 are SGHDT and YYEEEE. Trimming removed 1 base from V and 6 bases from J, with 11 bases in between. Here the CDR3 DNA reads TGTGCCAGCAGCTTGCGGGACACCTTCGAGCAGTACTTC. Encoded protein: CASSLRDTFEQYF.

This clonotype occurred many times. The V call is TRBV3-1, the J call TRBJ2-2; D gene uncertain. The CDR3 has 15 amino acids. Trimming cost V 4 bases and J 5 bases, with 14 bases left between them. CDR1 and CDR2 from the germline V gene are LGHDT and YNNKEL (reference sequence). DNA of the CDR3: TGTGCCAGCAGCCCTCCGGACGTTACAACCGGGGAGCTGTTTTTT. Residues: CASSPPDVTTGELFF.

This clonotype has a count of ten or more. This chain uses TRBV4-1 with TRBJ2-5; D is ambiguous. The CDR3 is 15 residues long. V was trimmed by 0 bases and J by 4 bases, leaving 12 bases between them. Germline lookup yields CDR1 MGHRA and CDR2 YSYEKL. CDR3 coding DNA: TGCGCCAGCAGCCAAGATTCCGGGCCGGGAGAGACCCAGTACTTC. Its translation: CASSQDSGPGETQYF.

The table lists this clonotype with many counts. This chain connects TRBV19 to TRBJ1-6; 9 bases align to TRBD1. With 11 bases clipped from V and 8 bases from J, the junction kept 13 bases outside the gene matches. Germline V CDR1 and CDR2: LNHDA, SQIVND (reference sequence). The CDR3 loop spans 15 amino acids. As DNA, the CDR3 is TGTGCCGGAGACAAGGACAGGGGTTCCGATTCACCCCTCCACTTT. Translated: CAGDKDRGSDSPLHF.

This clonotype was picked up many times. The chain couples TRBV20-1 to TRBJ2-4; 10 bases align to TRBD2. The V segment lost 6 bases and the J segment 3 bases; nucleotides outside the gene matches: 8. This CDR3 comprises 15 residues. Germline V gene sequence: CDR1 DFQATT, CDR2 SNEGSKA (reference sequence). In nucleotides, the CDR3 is TGCAGTGCCCTTCTAGCGGGAGTGAGCAAAAACATTCAGTACTTC. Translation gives CSALLAGVSKNIQYF.

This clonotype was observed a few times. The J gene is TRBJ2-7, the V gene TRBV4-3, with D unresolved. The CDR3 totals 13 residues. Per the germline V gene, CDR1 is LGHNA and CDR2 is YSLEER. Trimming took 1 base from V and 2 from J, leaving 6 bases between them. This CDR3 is CASSQGVTYEQYF. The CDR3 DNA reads TGCGCCAGCAGCCAAGGAGTAACCTACGAGCAGTACTTC.

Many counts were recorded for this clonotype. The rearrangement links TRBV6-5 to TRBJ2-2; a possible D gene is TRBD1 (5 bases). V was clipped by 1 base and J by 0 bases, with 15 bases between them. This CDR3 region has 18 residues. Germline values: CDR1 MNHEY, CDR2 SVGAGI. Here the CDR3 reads CASSYYARGHTNTGELFF. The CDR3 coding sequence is TGTGCCAGCAGTTACTATGCTAGGGGCCATACGAACACCGGGGAGCTGTTTTTT.

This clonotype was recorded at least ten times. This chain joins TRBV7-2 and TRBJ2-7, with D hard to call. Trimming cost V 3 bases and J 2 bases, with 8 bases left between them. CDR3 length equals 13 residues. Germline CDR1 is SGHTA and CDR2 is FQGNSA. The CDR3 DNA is TGTGCCAGCAGCTTGAACAGAGCCTACGAGCAGTACTTC. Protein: CASSLNRAYEQYF.

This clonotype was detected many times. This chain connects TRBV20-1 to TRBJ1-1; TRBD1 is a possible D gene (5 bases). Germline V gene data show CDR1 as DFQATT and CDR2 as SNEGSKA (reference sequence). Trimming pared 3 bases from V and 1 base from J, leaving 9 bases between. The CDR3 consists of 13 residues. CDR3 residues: CSASRGKNTEAFF. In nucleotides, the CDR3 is TGCAGTGCTAGTAGGGGAAAGAACACTGAAGCTTTCTTT.

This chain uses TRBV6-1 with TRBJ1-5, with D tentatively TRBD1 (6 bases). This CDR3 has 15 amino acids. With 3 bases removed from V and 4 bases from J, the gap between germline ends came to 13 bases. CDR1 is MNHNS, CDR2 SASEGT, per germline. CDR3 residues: CASSDQVGGNQPQHF. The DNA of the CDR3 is TGTGCCAGCAGTGATCAGGTAGGGGGGAATCAGCCCCAGCATTTT.

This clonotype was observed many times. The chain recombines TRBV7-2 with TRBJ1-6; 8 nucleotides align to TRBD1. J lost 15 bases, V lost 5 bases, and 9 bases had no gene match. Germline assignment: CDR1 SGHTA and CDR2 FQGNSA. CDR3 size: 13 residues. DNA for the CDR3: TGTGCCAGCAGCCACATACAGGGGGAGGTCCTCCACTTT. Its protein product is CASSHIQGEVLHF.

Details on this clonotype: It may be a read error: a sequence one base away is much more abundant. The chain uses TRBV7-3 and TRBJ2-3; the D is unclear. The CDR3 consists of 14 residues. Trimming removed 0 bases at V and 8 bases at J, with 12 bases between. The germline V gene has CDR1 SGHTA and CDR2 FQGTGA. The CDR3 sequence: CASSLTQSVGTQYF. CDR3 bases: TGTGCCAGCAGCTTAACGCAGAGTGTGGGTACGCAGTATTTT. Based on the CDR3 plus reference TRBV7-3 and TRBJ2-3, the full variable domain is GAGVSQTPSNKVTEKGKYVELRCDPISGHTALYWYRQSLGQGPEFLIYFQGTGAADDSGLPNDRFFAVRPEGSVSTLKIQRTERGDSAVYLCASSLTQSVGTQYFGPGTRLTVL.

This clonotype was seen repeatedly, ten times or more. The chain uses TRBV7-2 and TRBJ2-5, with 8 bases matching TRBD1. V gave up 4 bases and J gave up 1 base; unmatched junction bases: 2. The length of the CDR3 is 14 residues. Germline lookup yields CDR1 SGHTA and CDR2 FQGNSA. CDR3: CASSSTGAQETQYF. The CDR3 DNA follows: TGTGCCAGCAGCTCGACAGGGGCCCAAGAGACCCAGTACTTC.

The CDR3 region has the DNA TGCAGTGCTAAAGCCCATATCTATGGCTACACCTTC. This encodes CSAKAHIYGYTF. This sequence joins TRBV20-1 and TRBJ1-2; D is undetermined. Germline V gene lookup returns CDR1 DFQATT and CDR2 SNEGSKA (reference sequence). The CDR3 is 12 residues long. Between the trimmed V and J ends, which lost 4 bases and 4 bases, there was a span of 10 bases.